The 22 T cell receptor beta chains below all came from one sample that was sequenced in a study of blood T cell repertoires in COVID-19. Repertoires were generated with immunoSEQ multiplex PCR, while TCRdb's copy carries only in-frame clones and drops some. In the table there are about 370,000 clones, 89% of which are singletons. Source material: peripheral blood. The receptors here all came from a woman aged 25-40 years with COVID-19, enrolled during active disease.

This chain connects TRBV7-8 to TRBJ1-2; D unresolved. This CDR3 comprises 16 residues. The V and J ends lost 1 base and 0 bases respectively, with 12 bases between them. CDR1 and CDR2 (germline): SGHVS, FQNEAQ. CDR3 coding DNA: TGTGCCAGCAGCTTAGATGCGGGCGAACCTAACTATGGCTACACCTTC. The encoded protein is CASSLDAGEPNYGYTF. The full variable domain, completed using reference TRBV7-8 and TRBJ1-2, is GAGVSQSPRYKVAKRGQDVALRCDPISGHVSLFWYQQALGQGPEFLTYFQNEAQLDKSGLPSDRFFAERPEGSVSTLKIQRTQQEDSAVYLCASSLDAGEPNYGYTFGSGTRLTVV.

This chain joins TRBV19 and TRBJ1-2, with 9 bases aligning to TRBD1. The CDR3 runs to 16 residues. Per the germline V gene, CDR1 is LNHDA and CDR2 is SQIVND (reference sequence). Trimming at V came to 7 bases and at J to 4 bases, leaving 13 bases not matched to a gene. This CDR3 reads CASTPRADRGAYGYTF. As DNA, the CDR3 is TGTGCCAGTACCCCACGGGCGGACAGGGGAGCCTATGGCTACACCTTC. Combining the CDR3 with reference TRBV19 and TRBJ1-2 gives the whole variable domain DGGITQSPKYLFRKEGQNVTLSCEQNLNHDAMYWYRQDPGQGLRLIYYSQIVNDFQKGDIAEGYSVSREKKESFPLTVTSAQKNPTAFYLCASTPRADRGAYGYTFGSGTRLTVV.

This clone came up once. The chain combines TRBV14 with TRBJ2-5; TRBD1 agrees at 8 bases. The CDR3 loop spans 15 amino acids. With 3 bases clipped from V and 1 base from J, the junction kept 4 bases outside the gene matches. Germline loops: CDR1 SGHDN, CDR2 FVKESK. The CDR3 DNA sequence: TGTGCCAGCAGCCATGGGACAGGCGTCCAAGAGACCCAGTACTTC. Amino acids: CASSHGTGVQETQYF.

This chain joins TRBV21-1 and TRBJ2-2; TRBD2 is the table's D call and was not checked against the DNA. TRBV21-1 is given as a pseudogene. CDR3 length: 15 residues. In DNA, the CDR3 is TGTGCCAGCAGCACTAAAGGACTAACCACCGGGGAGCTGTTTTTT. Translation gives CASSTKGLTTGELFF.

J is TRBJ2-5 and V is TRBV9, with 12 bases fitting TRBD2. Germline values: CDR1 SGDLS, CDR2 YYNGEE. Trimming took 0 bases from V and 2 from J; bases not matched to a gene: 5. The CDR3 extends over 17 amino acids. Here the CDR3 DNA reads TGTGCCAGCAGCGTAGCGGGACTAGCGGGCTTACAAGAGACCCAGTACTTC. Protein product: CASSVAGLAGLQETQYF.

The genes are TRBV2 and TRBJ1-2, with D unresolved. Germline V gene data show CDR1 as SNHLY and CDR2 as FYNNEI. This CDR3 spans 14 amino acids. Trimming left V 3 bases short and J 3 bases short, with 11 bases between. This chain's CDR3 is CASSDLGPYYGYTF. DNA for the CDR3: TGTGCCAGCAGTGACCTTGGCCCATACTATGGCTACACCTTC.

This chain links TRBV6-5 with TRBJ2-1; maybe TRBD1 (5 bases). The V and J ends lost 6 bases and 13 bases respectively, with 16 bases between them. This CDR3 comprises 12 residues. Germline V gives CDR1 MNHEY, CDR2 SVGAGI. CDR3 nucleotide sequence: TGTGCCAGCAGCCCGAGAAGGGGCCCTCAGTTCTTC. This gives the protein CASSPRRGPQFF.

V and J are TRBV6-2 or TRBV6-3 and TRBJ2-5; D may be TRBD2 (6 bases). Trimming pared 5 bases from V and 2 bases from J, leaving 9 bases between. Germline V gene data show CDR1 as MNHEY and CDR2 as SVGEGT. CDR3 size: 13 residues. The CDR3 here is CASSADYQETQYF. CDR3 bases: TGTGCCAGCAGTGCGGACTATCAAGAGACCCAGTACTTC.

This chain links TRBV2 with TRBJ2-7; TRBD1 matches at 9 bases. CDR3 length: 13 amino acids. Trimming removed 6 bases from V and 5 bases from J; junction bases left unmatched: 5. The V gene's germline CDR1 is SNHLY and CDR2 FYNNEI. CDR3 in amino acids: CASSPQGANEQYV. As DNA, the CDR3 is TGTGCCAGCAGCCCACAGGGGGCAAACGAGCAGTACGTC.

The chain couples TRBV24-1 to TRBJ2-1; possibly TRBD1 for D (5 bases). Trimming took 4 bases from V and 9 from J, leaving 15 bases between them. In germline, CDR1 is KGHDR, CDR2 SFDVKD. This CDR3 comprises 14 residues. In nucleotides, the CDR3 is TGTGCCACCAGTGAAAGCCGCCAAAGGGGTGAGCAGTTCTTC. Amino acid sequence: CATSESRQRGEQFF.

The V and J genes are TRBV6-2 or TRBV6-3 and TRBJ2-1; TRBD2 matches 8 bases. With 6 bases clipped from V and 8 bases from J, the junction kept 15 bases outside the gene matches. The CDR3 consists of 16 residues. The germline gives CDR1 MNHEY, CDR2 SVGEGT. CDR3 DNA: TGTGCCAGCAGCCGAGCGGGCGGGGGGCAATTCGATGAGCAGTTCTTC. This encodes CASSRAGGGQFDEQFF.

The gene calls are TRBV11-2 and TRBJ2-7; 14 nucleotides match TRBD2. The CDR3 length is 18 residues. J gave up 6 bases and V 4 bases, and 14 bases lay outside the gene matches. Germline V gene lookup returns CDR1 SGHAT and CDR2 FQNNGV. CDR3 amino acids: CASSSTGTSGGWSVEQYF. CDR3 bases: TGTGCCAGCAGCTCTACCGGGACTAGCGGGGGATGGTCTGTCGAGCAGTACTTC.

The gene calls are TRBV29-1 and TRBJ2-1; 8 nucleotides line up with TRBD2. Germline assignment: CDR1 SQVTM and CDR2 ANQGSEA. This CDR3 is 14 amino acids long. The V and J ends lost 5 bases and 0 bases, in that order; junction bases with no gene match: 3. CDR3 in DNA: TGCAGCGTTTTAGCGGGGATCTCCTACAATGAGCAGTTCTTC. This gives the protein CSVLAGISYNEQFF.

The chain couples TRBV18 to TRBJ2-3; 10 bases agree with TRBD2. This CDR3 is 13 amino acids long. V was clipped by 11 bases and J by 6 bases; unmatched bases: 8. From germline, CDR1 is KGHSH and CDR2 LQKENI. CDR3 DNA sequence: TGTGCCTCCACTAGCGGGGCTGGGGATACGCAGTATTTT. Its translation is CASTSGAGDTQYF.

The chain is built from TRBV19 and TRBJ2-3; TRBD2 is a possible D gene (6 bases). Germline V gene sequence: CDR1 LNHDA, CDR2 SQIVND (reference sequence). CDR3 length: 21 residues. V lost 3 bases, J lost 0 bases, and 28 bases lay in between. CDR3 in amino acids: CASSISGAVSGLTSSTDTQYF. The CDR3 DNA sequence: TGTGCCAGTAGTATCTCCGGAGCGGTTTCGGGACTGACTTCTAGCACAGATACGCAGTATTTT.

The rearrangement uses TRBV6-6 and TRBJ1-2, with D perhaps TRBD1 (6 bases). From germline, CDR1 is MNHNY and CDR2 SVGAGI (reference sequence). Deletions cut 6 bases from V and 2 bases from J, with 16 bases between. The CDR3 has 15 amino acids. CDR3 coding DNA: TGTGCCAGCAGGCTCTCGGGGGGGCTGAACTATGGCTACACCTTC. Translated: CASRLSGGLNYGYTF.

The V gene is TRBV19, the J gene TRBJ2-2; D may be TRBD2 (6 bases). CDR1 LNHDA and CDR2 SQIVND come from the germline V gene (reference sequence). CDR3 length: 13 amino acids. Between the trimmed V and J ends, which lost 6 bases and 13 bases, there was a span of 18 bases. The CDR3 DNA reads TGTGCCAGTAGCCCCCGGGACTCCCCGGGGCTGTTTTTT. This codes for CASSPRDSPGLFF.

The chain couples TRBV11-2 to TRBJ2-1, with D perhaps matching TRBD2 (7 bases). Trimming cost V 4 bases and J 0 bases, with 13 bases left between them. The CDR3 runs 16 residues. Germline CDR1 reads SGHAT; CDR2 reads FQNNGV. The CDR3 sequence: CASSSWGGLSYNEQFF. The CDR3 coding sequence is TGTGCCAGCAGCTCCTGGGGGGGGCTCTCCTACAATGAGCAGTTCTTC.

The chain carries TRBV6-5 and TRBJ1-1, with unresolved D. This CDR3 comprises 13 residues. Per germline, CDR1 MNHEY and CDR2 SVGAGI. V lost 8 bases to trimming and J lost 0 bases, with 10 bases between them. The DNA of the CDR3 is TGTGCCAGCCACCGCGGGGTGAACACTGAAGCTTTCTTT. Protein: CASHRGVNTEAFF.

This clone was seen only once. Other nucleotide sequences from this sample produce the same CDR3. The chain uses TRBV28 and TRBJ1-5; a weak D match, TRBD1 (6 bases). The length of the CDR3 is 13 residues. V lost 1 base to trimming and J lost 7 bases, with 8 bases between them. Germline V gene data show CDR1 as MDHEN and CDR2 as SYDVKM. For the CDR3, the DNA is TGTGCCAGCAGTTTATTGAGGGGGCAGCCCCAGCATTTT. Translation gives CASSLLRGQPQHF.

J is TRBJ2-3 and V is TRBV3-1 (or the pseudogene TRBV3-2), with D tentatively TRBD2 (5 bases). The germline V gene has CDR1 LGHDT and CDR2 YNNKEL (reference sequence). V lost 2 bases and J 1 base, leaving 10 bases between the germline ends. The CDR3 has 15 amino acids. CDR3 protein: CASSQRLRGTDTQYF. The CDR3 DNA is TGTGCCAGCAGCCAACGGTTGCGGGGCACAGATACGCAGTATTTT.

This clone was seen once. This sequence joins TRBV6-6 and TRBJ1-2; the D is unclear. The CDR3 has 14 amino acids. CDR1 and CDR2 (germline): MNHNY, SVGAGI (reference sequence). Trimming removed 0 bases from V and 3 bases from J, with 8 bases in between. The CDR3 is CASSYSPVDYGYTF. The CDR3 DNA reads as TGTGCCAGCAGTTACTCCCCAGTTGACTATGGCTACACCTTC.